This entry lists 30 T cell receptor beta chains sequenced from one sample in a study of blood T cell repertoires in COVID-19. TCRdb keeps only in-frame clones here, not all; method: immunoSEQ multiplex PCR. The sample includes more than 150,000 clones, about 86% seen only once; the top ten take approximately 0.88%. The sequenced sample consisted of peripheral blood. The receptors were gathered from a woman aged 18-29 years who had recovered from COVID-19.

V gene TRBV6-2 or TRBV6-3 combines with J gene TRBJ2-7; possible D gene TRBD2, 6 bases. Germline V lookup: CDR1 MNHEY, CDR2 SVGEGT. Trimming left V 4 bases short and J 4 bases short, with 17 bases between. The CDR3 length is 15 residues. CDR3 in DNA: TGTGCCAGCAGTTCGTTTGGCGGCGGGATTTACGAGCAGTACGTC. It encodes CASSSFGGGIYEQYV.

This clone came up a few times. The rearrangement joins TRBV3-1 (or the pseudogene TRBV3-2) to TRBJ2-1; D is ambiguous. Between the trimmed V and J ends, which lost 1 base and 8 bases, there was a span of 9 bases. The germline V gene has CDR1 LGHDT and CDR2 YNNKEL (reference sequence). This CDR3 contains 13 residues. The CDR3 DNA sequence: TGTGCCAGCAGCCAAGCGGTCACGGATGAGCAGTTCTTC. It translates to CASSQAVTDEQFF.

This clone was detected once. The gene calls are TRBV7-3 and TRBJ1-1, with D possibly being TRBD1 (6 bases). With 4 bases removed from V and 7 bases from J, the gap between germline ends came to 19 bases. From germline, CDR1 is SGHTA and CDR2 FQGTGA. The CDR3 totals 15 residues. CDR3 region: CASSSGSGTLFEAFF. In nucleotides, the CDR3 is TGTGCCAGCAGCTCGGGGAGCGGGACACTCTTTGAAGCTTTCTTT.

The chain links TRBV14 to TRBJ1-1, with D unresolved. Germline CDR1 and CDR2: SGHDN and FVKESK. This CDR3 has 11 amino acids. V gave up 6 bases and J gave up 11 bases, with 13 bases separating them. The CDR3 bases are TGTGCCAGCAGTCTTACAGATGTCGCTTTCTTT. Protein sequence: CASSLTDVAFF.

This sequence joins TRBV5-6 and TRBJ2-3, with 8 positions matching TRBD2. CDR1 is SGHDT, CDR2 YYEEEE, per germline. The CDR3 covers 13 residues. Unmatched junction bases numbered 4, after V lost 4 bases and J lost 6 bases. The CDR3 DNA reads TGTGCCAGCAGCCCGACTAGCGTGGATACGCAGTATTTT. Protein: CASSPTSVDTQYF.

The rearrangement links TRBV6-5 to TRBJ1-5; possible D gene TRBD1, 5 bases. The CDR3 covers 15 residues. Germline CDR1 MNHEY, CDR2 SVGAGI. V was pared by 4 bases and J by 0 bases, with 10 bases between. The CDR3: CASSSGGGSNQPQHF. CDR3 nucleotide sequence: TGTGCCAGCAGTTCCGGCGGGGGTAGCAATCAGCCCCAGCATTTT.

The chain combines TRBV21-1 with TRBJ1-3; the table's D call TRBD1 went unverified against the DNA. TRBV21-1 is labeled a pseudogene. The CDR3 loop spans 17 amino acids. CDR3: CASFPRVWKKVRNTIYF. CDR3 in DNA: TGTGCCAGCTTTCCCAGGGTCTGGAAGAAGGTCCGCAACACCATATATTTT.

The chain joins TRBV7-8 to TRBJ2-1, with unresolved D. Germline lookup yields CDR1 SGHVS and CDR2 FQNEAQ. The CDR3 length is 15 residues. The V end was cut by 3 bases, the J end by 0 bases, with 9 bases between. The chain's CDR3 is CASSLGYYSYNEQFF. The CDR3 nucleotides read TGTGCCAGCAGCTTGGGTTACTACTCCTACAATGAGCAGTTCTTC.

This clone occurred many times. The V gene is TRBV20-1, the J gene TRBJ2-3; D gene uncertain. The CDR3 spans 11 residues. V dropped 3 bases and J dropped 7 bases, with 8 bases sitting between them. CDR1 and CDR2 (germline): DFQATT, SNEGSKA (reference sequence). As DNA, the CDR3 is TGCAGTGCTAGTGGTGACTATACGCAGTATTTT. This codes for CSASGDYTQYF.

The chain couples TRBV19 to TRBJ1-1; maybe TRBD1 (5 bases). The CDR3 is made up of 12 amino acids. V was clipped by 8 bases and J by 1 base, with 8 bases between them. Germline-derived CDR1 and CDR2 are LNHDA and SQIVND (reference sequence). The chain's CDR3 is CASGTANTEAFF. DNA of the CDR3: TGTGCCAGTGGGACTGCGAACACTGAAGCTTTCTTT.

V is TRBV5-1 and J is TRBJ1-4; 7 positions match TRBD1. The CDR3 spans 15 residues. The junction had 5 bases not matched to a gene; V was cut back by 2 bases and J by 4 bases. Germline CDR1 is SGHRS and CDR2 is YFSETQ. CDR3 sequence (DNA): TGCGCCAGCAGCTTAGGGGACAGAGATAATGAAAAACTGTTTTTT. Translated, it gives CASSLGDRDNEKLFF.

J is TRBJ2-5 and V is TRBV4-2, with D unresolved. Per the germline V gene, CDR1 is LGHNA and CDR2 is YNFKEQ. The CDR3 is made up of 15 amino acids. V lost 1 base and J 1 base, leaving 10 bases between the germline ends. CDR3 nucleotides: TGTGCCAGCAGCCAAGTCAAAGAACTCCAAGAGACCCAGTACTTC. Protein sequence: CASSQVKELQETQYF.

The V call is TRBV19, the J call TRBJ2-5; TRBD1 agrees at 7 bases. This CDR3 has 13 residues. The germline CDR1 and CDR2 sequences are LNHDA and SQIVND (reference sequence). The trim removed 5 bases at V and 4 bases at J, leaving 4 bases unmatched. The CDR3 spells CASSSGGAETQYF. The CDR3, as DNA: TGTGCCAGTAGTTCAGGGGGTGCAGAGACCCAGTACTTC.

V gene TRBV6-5 combines with J gene TRBJ1-2; a weak D match, TRBD1 (5 bases). Germline CDR1 and CDR2: MNHEY and SVGAGI. Trimming removed 6 bases from V and 7 bases from J, with 18 bases in between. There are 14 residues in the CDR3. This chain's CDR3 is CASSYVFGGGGYTF. CDR3 sequence (DNA): TGTGCCAGCAGCTATGTTTTCGGGGGGGGTGGCTACACCTTC.

The chain recombines TRBV7-4 with TRBJ2-7; 10 bases align to TRBD2. The CDR3 length is 15 residues. CDR1 is SGHVT and CDR2 is SQSDAQ in the germline V gene. Trimming at V came to 5 bases and at J to 6 bases, leaving 10 bases not matched to a gene. The CDR3 nucleotides are TGTGCCAGCAGCAACCCGCTAGCGGGAGAAGGCGAGCAGTACGTC. It specifies CASSNPLAGEGEQYV.

The chain carries TRBV27 and TRBJ2-5; 11 bases are a match to TRBD1. The germline V gene encodes CDR1 MNHEY and CDR2 SMNVEV (reference sequence). This CDR3 is built from 15 residues. The J segment lost 4 bases and the V segment lost 5 bases, leaving 6 bases of the junction unmatched. This CDR3 reads CASSPGQGAGETQYF. Here the CDR3 DNA reads TGTGCCAGCAGTCCCGGACAGGGGGCTGGAGAGACCCAGTACTTC.

Comment on this clone: The same CDR3 is also encoded by other DNA sequences in this sample. The chain is built from TRBV29-1 and TRBJ1-1, with a possible D match to TRBD1 (5 bases). This CDR3 comprises 14 residues. CDR1 and CDR2 (germline): SQVTM, ANQGSEA. V lost 1 base and J lost 1, with 10 bases in between. CDR3 sequence: CSVEVGQGNTEAFF. CDR3 DNA: TGCAGCGTTGAAGTTGGTCAGGGGAACACTGAAGCTTTCTTT.

The chain joins TRBV27 to TRBJ1-1; a weak D match, TRBD1 (5 bases). The CDR3 totals 13 residues. Trimming removed 5 bases from V and 4 bases from J, with 11 bases in between. Germline V gene data show CDR1 as MNHEY and CDR2 as SMNVEV (reference sequence). CDR3 nucleotides: TGTGCCAGCAGTGGGTCAGGGTTCACTGAAGCTTTCTTT. It codes for CASSGSGFTEAFF.

V and J are TRBV12-5 and TRBJ2-1, with D hard to call. The V end was cut by 8 bases, the J end by 3 bases, with 5 bases between. From germline, CDR1 is LGHNT and CDR2 FRNRAP. The CDR3 spans 11 residues. The CDR3, as DNA: TGTGCTAGTAGCGTCTACAATGAGCAGTTCTTC. It yields the protein CASSVYNEQFF.

About this clone: Additional DNA sequences in this sample encode the identical CDR3. This chain links TRBV9 with TRBJ2-5, with D possibly TRBD2 on 5 matching bases. With 1 base removed from V and 1 base from J, the gap between germline ends came to 5 bases. The germline gives CDR1 SGDLS, CDR2 YYNGEE. The CDR3 is 13 amino acids. CDR3 in amino acids: CASSVRGQETQYF. DNA for the CDR3: TGTGCCAGCAGCGTACGGGGCCAAGAGACCCAGTACTTC.

The J gene is TRBJ1-2, the V gene TRBV3-1 (or the pseudogene TRBV3-2); 8 nucleotides line up with TRBD1. V lost 0 bases to trimming and J lost 9 bases; unmatched junction nucleotides: 6. Germline V gene lookup returns CDR1 LGHDT and CDR2 YNNKEL (reference sequence). The CDR3 is made up of 14 amino acids. CDR3 sequence reads: CASSQDWTGRRYTF. CDR3 DNA: TGTGCCAGCAGCCAAGATTGGACAGGGAGACGCTACACCTTC.

This chain links TRBV5-4 with TRBJ2-7; a possible D gene is TRBD2 (6 bases). Trimming shortened V by 4 bases and J by 4 bases, and 18 bases separated the two germline ends. The CDR3 runs 15 residues. Germline V gives CDR1 SGHNT, CDR2 YYREEE (reference sequence). The CDR3 region has the DNA TGTGCCAGCAGCCCTGACAGCGGAGGGGCGTACGAGCAGTACTTC. Amino acid sequence: CASSPDSGGAYEQYF.

The rearrangement uses TRBV23-1 and TRBJ1-5; the D is unclear. TRBV23-1 is reported as an ORF; its role is uncertain. This CDR3 contains 18 residues. V dropped 0 bases and J dropped 7 bases, with 22 bases sitting between them. CDR3 sequence reads: CASSQSREAGLGGQPQHF. The CDR3 DNA is TGCGCCAGCAGTCAATCCCGGGAGGCAGGATTAGGTGGGCAGCCCCAGCATTTT.

V and J are TRBV14 and TRBJ2-5; maybe TRBD2 (5 bases). Trimming shortened V by 5 bases and J by 2 bases, and 15 bases separated the two germline ends. The CDR3 extends over 15 amino acids. The germline V gene has CDR1 SGHDN and CDR2 FVKESK. CDR3 in amino acids: CASSSLRGKQETQYF. DNA of the CDR3: TGTGCCAGCAGCTCTTTGAGAGGGAAGCAAGAGACCCAGTACTTC.

This clone was picked up one time. The rearrangement uses TRBV6-5 and TRBJ1-1, with D perhaps matching TRBD1 (6 bases). The CDR3 is 16 amino acids. CDR1 is MNHEY and CDR2 is SVGAGI in the germline V gene. V lost 2 bases and J lost 2, with 15 bases in between. CDR3 loop: CASSYGQLGFNTEAFF. The CDR3 DNA reads as TGTGCCAGCAGTTACGGACAGCTTGGATTTAACACTGAAGCTTTCTTT.

The gene calls are TRBV27 and TRBJ2-7, with a weak D call TRBD2 (5 bases). Germline V lookup: CDR1 MNHEY, CDR2 SMNVEV (reference sequence). With 2 bases removed from V and 7 bases from J, the gap between germline ends came to 12 bases. CDR3 length: 13 amino acids. The CDR3 sequence is CASSLGSLGEQYF. In nucleotides, the CDR3 is TGTGCCAGCAGTTTAGGGAGTTTGGGGGAGCAGTACTTC.

The genes are TRBV6-5 and TRBJ1-2, with TRBD1 matching 7 bases. J was trimmed by 5 bases and V by 5 bases; bases with no gene match: 8. The length of the CDR3 is 14 residues. Germline V CDR1 and CDR2: MNHEY, SVGAGI. The CDR3 sequence: CASSLSQGRYGYTF. The CDR3 DNA reads TGTGCCAGCAGTCTATCACAGGGGCGGTATGGCTACACCTTC.

This clone was found once. DNA of the CDR3: TGTGCCAGCAGTTCCCCCCCAAAGACCCAGTACTTC. It specifies CASSSPPKTQYF. This chain uses TRBV28 with TRBJ2-5; no firm D call. V dropped 4 bases and J dropped 6 bases, with 9 bases sitting between them. The CDR3 is 12 residues long. CDR1 is MDHEN and CDR2 is SYDVKM in the germline V gene.

This clone was recorded once. The V gene is TRBV27, the J gene TRBJ1-2, with TRBD1 matching 10 bases. V was pared by 4 bases and J by 2 bases, with 10 bases of the junction left unmatched. The CDR3 has 17 residues. Germline-derived CDR1 and CDR2 are MNHEY and SMNVEV (reference sequence). The CDR3 is CASSSVYGQGGNYGYTF. The DNA for the CDR3 is TGTGCCAGCAGTTCCGTCTACGGACAGGGGGGGAACTATGGCTACACCTTC.

The chain recombines TRBV5-1 with TRBJ2-5, with 8 bases that match TRBD1. CDR1 and CDR2 (germline): SGHRS, YFSETQ. The V and J ends lost 2 bases and 1 base, in that order; junction bases with no gene match: 4. This CDR3 contains 15 residues. CDR3 protein: CASSLSGTGQETQYF. In DNA, the CDR3 is TGCGCCAGCAGCTTATCCGGGACAGGCCAAGAGACCCAGTACTTC.